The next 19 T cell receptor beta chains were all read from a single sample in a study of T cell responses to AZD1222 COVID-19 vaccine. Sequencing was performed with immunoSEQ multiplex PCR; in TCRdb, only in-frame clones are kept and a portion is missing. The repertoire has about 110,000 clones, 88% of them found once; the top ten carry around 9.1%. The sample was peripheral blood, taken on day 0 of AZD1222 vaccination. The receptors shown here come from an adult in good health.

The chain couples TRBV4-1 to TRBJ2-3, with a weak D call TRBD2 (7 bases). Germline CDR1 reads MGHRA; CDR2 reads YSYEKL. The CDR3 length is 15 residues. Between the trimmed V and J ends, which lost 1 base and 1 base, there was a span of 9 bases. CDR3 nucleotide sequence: TGCGCCAGCAGCCAAGTGGGGGGGCGCACAGATACGCAGTATTTT. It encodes CASSQVGGRTDTQYF.

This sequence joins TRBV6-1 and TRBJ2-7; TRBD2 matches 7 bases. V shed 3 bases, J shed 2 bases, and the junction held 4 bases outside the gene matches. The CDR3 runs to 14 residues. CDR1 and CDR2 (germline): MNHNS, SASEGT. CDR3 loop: CASSEGGGPYEQYF. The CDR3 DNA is TGTGCCAGCAGTGAGGGGGGAGGGCCCTACGAGCAGTACTTC.

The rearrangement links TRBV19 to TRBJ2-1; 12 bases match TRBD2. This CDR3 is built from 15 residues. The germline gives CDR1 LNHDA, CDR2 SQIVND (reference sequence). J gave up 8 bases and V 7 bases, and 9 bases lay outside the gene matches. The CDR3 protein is CASTPSRLAGDEQFF. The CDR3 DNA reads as TGTGCCAGTACCCCCTCTCGACTAGCGGGGGATGAGCAGTTCTTC.

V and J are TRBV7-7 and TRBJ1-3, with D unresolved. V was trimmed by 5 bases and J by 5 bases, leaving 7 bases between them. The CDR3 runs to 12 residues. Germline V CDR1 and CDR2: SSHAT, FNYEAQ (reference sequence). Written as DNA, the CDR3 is TGTGCCAGCAGCCCCGATCGAAACACCATATATTTT. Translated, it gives CASSPDRNTIYF.

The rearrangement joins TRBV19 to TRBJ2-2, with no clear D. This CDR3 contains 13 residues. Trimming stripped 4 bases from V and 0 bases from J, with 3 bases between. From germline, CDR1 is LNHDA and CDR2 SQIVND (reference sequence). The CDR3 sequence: CASSTANTGELFF. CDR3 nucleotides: TGTGCCAGTAGTACAGCGAACACCGGGGAGCTGTTTTTT.

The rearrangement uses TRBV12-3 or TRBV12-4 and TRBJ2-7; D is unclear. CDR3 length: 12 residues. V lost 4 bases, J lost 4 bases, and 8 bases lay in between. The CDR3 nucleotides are TGTGCCAGCAGTTCTTCCCGGTACGAGCAGTACTTC. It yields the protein CASSSSRYEQYF.

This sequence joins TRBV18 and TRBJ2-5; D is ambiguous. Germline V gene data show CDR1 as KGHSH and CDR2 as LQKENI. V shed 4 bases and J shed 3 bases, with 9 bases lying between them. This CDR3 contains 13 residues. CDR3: CASSLTEKETQYF. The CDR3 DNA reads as TGTGCCAGCTCACTAACAGAAAAAGAGACCCAGTACTTC.

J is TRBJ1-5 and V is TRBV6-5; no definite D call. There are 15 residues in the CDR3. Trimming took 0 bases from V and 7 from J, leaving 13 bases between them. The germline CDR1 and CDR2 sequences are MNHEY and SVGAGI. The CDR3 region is CASSYSSGLGQPQHF. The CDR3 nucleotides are TGTGCCAGCAGTTACTCGTCGGGGTTAGGGCAGCCCCAGCATTTT.

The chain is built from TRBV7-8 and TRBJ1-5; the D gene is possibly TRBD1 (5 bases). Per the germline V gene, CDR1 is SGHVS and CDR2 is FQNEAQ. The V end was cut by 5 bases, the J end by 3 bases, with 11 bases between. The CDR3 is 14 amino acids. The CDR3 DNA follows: TGTGCCAGCAGCCTAACAGGTATCAATCAGCCCCAGCATTTT. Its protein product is CASSLTGINQPQHF.

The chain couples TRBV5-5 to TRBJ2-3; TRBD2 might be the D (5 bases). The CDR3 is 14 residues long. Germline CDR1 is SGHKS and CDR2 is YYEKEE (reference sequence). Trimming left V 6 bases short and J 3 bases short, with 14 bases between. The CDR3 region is CASTLGGGTDTQYF. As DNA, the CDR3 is TGTGCCAGCACCCTCGGCGGAGGAACAGATACGCAGTATTTT.

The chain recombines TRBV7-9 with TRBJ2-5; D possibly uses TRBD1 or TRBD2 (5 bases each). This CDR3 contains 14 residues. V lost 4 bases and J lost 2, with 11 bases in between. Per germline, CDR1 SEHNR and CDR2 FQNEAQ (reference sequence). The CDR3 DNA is TGTGCCAGCAGCTCACCGGGGCAACAAGAGACCCAGTACTTC. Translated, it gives CASSSPGQQETQYF.

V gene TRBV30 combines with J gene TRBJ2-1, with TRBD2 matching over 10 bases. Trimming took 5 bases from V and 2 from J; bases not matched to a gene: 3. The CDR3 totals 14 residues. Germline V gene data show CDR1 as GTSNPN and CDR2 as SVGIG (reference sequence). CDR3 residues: CAWAGLAAYNEQFF. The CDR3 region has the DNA TGTGCCTGGGCCGGACTAGCGGCCTACAATGAGCAGTTCTTC.

As DNA, the CDR3 is TGTGCCAGCTCACCGAGGATGGGGAATCAGCCCCAGCATTTT. Translating it yields CASSPRMGNQPQHF. The chain has TRBV18 and TRBJ1-5; D is unclear. CDR3 length: 14 residues. CDR1 and CDR2 from the germline V gene are KGHSH and LQKENI. V lost 3 bases, J lost 4 bases, and 10 bases lay in between.

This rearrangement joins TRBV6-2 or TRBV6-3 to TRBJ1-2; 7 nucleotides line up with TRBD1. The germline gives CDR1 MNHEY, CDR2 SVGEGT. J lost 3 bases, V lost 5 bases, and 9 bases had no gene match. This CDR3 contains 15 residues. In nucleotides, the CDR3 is TGTGCCAGCAGTAACGCAACCGGGACAGACTATGGCTACACCTTC. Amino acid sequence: CASSNATGTDYGYTF.

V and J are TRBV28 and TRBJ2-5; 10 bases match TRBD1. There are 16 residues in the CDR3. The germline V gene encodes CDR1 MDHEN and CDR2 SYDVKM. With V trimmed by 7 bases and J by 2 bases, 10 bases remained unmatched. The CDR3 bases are TGTGCCAGCATGGGGACAGGGGATCCCTCACAAGAGACCCAGTACTTC. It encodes CASMGTGDPSQETQYF.

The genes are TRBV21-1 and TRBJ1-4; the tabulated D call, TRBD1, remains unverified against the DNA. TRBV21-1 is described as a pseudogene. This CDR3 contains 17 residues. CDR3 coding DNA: TGTGCCAGCAGCAAAGAGGGGCAAAGGGGCCGGGATGAAAAACTGTTTTTT. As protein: CASSKEGQRGRDEKLFF.

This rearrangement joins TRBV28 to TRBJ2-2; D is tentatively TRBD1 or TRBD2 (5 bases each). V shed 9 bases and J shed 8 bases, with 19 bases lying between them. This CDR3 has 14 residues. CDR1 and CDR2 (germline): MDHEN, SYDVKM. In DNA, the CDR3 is TGTGCCAGTTCCCCATACTCAGAGGGGGGGGAGCTGTTTTTT. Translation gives CASSPYSEGGELFF.

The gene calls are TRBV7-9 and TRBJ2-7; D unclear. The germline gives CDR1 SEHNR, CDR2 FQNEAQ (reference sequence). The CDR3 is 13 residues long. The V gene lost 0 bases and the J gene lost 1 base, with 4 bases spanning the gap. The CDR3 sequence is CASSLASSYEQYF. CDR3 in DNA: TGTGCCAGCAGCTTAGCTTCATCCTACGAGCAGTACTTC.

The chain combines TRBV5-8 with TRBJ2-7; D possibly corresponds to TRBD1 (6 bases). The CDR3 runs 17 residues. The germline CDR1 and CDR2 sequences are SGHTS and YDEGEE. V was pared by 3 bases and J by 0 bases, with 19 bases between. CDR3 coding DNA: TGTGCCAGCAGCTCACCCGGGACACCTCTCCCCTCCTACGAGCAGTACTTC. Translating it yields CASSSPGTPLPSYEQYF.